The T cell receptor (beta chain) described here comes from a study of T cell repertoires in cytomegalovirus infection. Study-level background: CMV infection and matching HLA type were both indicated by public TCR beta signatures.

A word on this clonotype: Its antigen is as yet unknown.

The CDR3 length is 14 residues. V was clipped by 3 bases and J by 5 bases, with 12 bases between them. Germline V lookup: CDR1 MGHDK, CDR2 SYGVNS. Study-wide points: There were carriers of CMV plus the relevant HLA, and cumulative public TCR beta family frequency identified them. CMV-specific TCR beta clonotypes restricted by HLA-C dominated the ex vivo response.

TCRdb re-analysed the reads in MiXCR, keeping a single row per CDR3 protein. This table holds 550,000 to 850,000 distinct CDR3 sequences, around 31% found once. The source material was cultured PBMCs, sampled from culture after CMV antigen stimulation. The gene calls are TRBV25-1 and TRBJ2-3; D not resolved. The receptor was isolated from a human donor in good health (CMV status not recorded). Some clones in this sample may be carry-over from other donors' samples. CDR3 nucleotides: TGTGCCAGCAGTGAGCCGGGTGGTGGAGATACGCAGTATTTT. It translates to CASSEPGGGDTQYF. Drawing the rest from reference TRBV25-1 and TRBJ2-3, the complete variable domain is EADIYQTPRYLVIGTGKKITLECSQTMGHDKMYWYQQDPGMELHLIHYSYGVNSTEKGDLSSESTVSRIRTEHFPLTLESARPSHTSQYLCASSEPGGGDTQYFGPGTRLTVL.